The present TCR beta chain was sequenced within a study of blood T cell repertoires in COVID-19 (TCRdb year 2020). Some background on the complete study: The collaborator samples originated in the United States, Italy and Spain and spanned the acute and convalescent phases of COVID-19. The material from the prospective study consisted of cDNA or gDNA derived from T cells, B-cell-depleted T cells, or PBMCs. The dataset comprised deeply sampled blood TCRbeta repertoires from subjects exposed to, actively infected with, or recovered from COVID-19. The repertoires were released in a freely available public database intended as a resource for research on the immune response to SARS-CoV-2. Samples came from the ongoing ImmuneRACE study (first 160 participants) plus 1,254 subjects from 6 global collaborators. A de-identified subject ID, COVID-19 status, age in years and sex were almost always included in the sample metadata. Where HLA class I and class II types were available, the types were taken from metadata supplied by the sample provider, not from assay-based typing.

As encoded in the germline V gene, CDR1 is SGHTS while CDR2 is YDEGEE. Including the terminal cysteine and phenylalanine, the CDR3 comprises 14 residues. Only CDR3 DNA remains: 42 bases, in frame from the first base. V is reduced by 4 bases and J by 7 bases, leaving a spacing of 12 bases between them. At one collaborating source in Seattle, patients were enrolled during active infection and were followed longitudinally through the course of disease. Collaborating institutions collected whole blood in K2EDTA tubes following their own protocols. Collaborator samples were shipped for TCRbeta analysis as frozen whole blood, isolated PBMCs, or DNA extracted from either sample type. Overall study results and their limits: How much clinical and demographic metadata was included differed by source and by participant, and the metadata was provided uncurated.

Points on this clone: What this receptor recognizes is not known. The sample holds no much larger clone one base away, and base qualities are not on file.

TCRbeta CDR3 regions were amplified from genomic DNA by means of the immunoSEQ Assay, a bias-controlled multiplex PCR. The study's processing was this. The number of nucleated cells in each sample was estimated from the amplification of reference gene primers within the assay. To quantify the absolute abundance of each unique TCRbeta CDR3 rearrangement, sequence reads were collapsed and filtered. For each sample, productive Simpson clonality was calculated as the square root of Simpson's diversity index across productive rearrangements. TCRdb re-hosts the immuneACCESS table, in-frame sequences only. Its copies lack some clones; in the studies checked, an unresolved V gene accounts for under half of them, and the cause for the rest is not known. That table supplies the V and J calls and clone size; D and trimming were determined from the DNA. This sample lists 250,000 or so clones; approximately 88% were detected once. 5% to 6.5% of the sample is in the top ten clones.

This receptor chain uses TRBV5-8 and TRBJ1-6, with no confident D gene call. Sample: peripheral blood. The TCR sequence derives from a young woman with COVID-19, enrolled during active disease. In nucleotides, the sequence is TGTGCCAGCAGCCTAGGACTTCAGAATTCACCCCTCCACTTT. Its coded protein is CASSLGLQNSPLHF.